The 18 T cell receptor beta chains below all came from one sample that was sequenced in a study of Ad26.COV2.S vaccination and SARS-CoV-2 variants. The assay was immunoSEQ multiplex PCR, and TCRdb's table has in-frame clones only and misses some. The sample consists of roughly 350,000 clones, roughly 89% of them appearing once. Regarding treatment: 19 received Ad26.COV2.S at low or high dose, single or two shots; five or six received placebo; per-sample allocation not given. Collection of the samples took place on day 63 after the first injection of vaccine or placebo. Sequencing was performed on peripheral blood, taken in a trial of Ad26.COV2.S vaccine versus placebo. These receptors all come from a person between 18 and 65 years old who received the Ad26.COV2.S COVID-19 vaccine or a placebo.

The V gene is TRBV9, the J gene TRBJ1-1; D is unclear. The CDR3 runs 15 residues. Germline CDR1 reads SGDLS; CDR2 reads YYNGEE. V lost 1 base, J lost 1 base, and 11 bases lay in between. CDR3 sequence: CASSVLNHGNTEAFF. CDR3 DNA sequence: TGTGCCAGCAGCGTATTGAACCATGGGAACACTGAAGCTTTCTTT.

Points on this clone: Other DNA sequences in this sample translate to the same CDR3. This chain's CDR3 is CASSQDLRYEQYF. The CDR3 coding sequence is TGCGCCAGCAGCCAAGATCTCCGCTACGAGCAGTACTTC. The V gene is TRBV4-1, the J gene TRBJ2-7; D gene uncertain. The V gene lost 0 bases and the J gene lost 3 bases, with 6 bases spanning the gap. Looked up from germline, CDR1 is MGHRA and CDR2 is YSYEKL. The CDR3 is 13 amino acids.

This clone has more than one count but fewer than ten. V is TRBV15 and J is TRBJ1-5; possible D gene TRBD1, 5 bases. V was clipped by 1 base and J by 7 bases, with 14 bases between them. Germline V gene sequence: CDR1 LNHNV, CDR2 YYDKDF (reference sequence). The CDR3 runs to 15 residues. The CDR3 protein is CATSRAAQGGQPQHF. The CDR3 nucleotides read TGTGCCACCAGCAGAGCCGCCCAGGGCGGCCAGCCCCAGCATTTT.

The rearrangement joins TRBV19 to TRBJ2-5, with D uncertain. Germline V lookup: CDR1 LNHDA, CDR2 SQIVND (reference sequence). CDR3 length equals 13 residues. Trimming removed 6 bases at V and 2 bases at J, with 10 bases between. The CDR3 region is CASSRNSQETQYF. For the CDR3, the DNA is TGTGCCAGTAGCAGAAATTCACAAGAGACCCAGTACTTC.

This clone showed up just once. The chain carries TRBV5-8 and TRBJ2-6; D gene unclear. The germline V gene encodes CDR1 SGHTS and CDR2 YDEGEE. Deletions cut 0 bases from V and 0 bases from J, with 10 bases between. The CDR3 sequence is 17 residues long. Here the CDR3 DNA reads TGTGCCAGCAGCTTGGCTCCGTTTAGCTCTGGGGCCAACGTCCTGACTTTC. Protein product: CASSLAPFSSGANVLTF.

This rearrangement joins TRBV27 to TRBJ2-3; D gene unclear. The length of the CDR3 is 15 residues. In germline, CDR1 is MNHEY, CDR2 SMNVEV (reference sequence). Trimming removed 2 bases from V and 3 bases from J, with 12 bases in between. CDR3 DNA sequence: TGTGCCAGCAGTTTACGGCTCTTGGGAACAGATACGCAGTATTTT. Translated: CASSLRLLGTDTQYF.

The CDR3 spells CASTVGQGYEQYF. In nucleotides, the CDR3 is TGTGCCAGTACTGTTGGACAGGGCTACGAGCAGTACTTC. V gene TRBV19 combines with J gene TRBJ2-7; the match to TRBD1 covers 8 bases. V lost 7 bases and J lost 3; bases outside the gene matches: 5. Germline CDR1 reads LNHDA; CDR2 reads SQIVND (reference sequence). CDR3 length: 13 amino acids.

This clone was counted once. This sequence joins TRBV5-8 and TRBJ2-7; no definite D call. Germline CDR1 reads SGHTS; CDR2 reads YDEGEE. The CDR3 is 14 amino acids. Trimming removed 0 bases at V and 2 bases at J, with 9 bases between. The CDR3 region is CASSLVDGAYEQYF. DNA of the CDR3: TGTGCCAGCAGCTTGGTAGACGGAGCCTACGAGCAGTACTTC. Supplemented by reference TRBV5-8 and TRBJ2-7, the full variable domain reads EAGVTQSPTHLIKTRGQQATLRCSPISGHTSVYWYQQALGLGLQFLLWYDEGEERNRGNFPPRFSGRQFPNYSSELNVNALELEDSALYLCASSLVDGAYEQYFGPGTRLTVT.

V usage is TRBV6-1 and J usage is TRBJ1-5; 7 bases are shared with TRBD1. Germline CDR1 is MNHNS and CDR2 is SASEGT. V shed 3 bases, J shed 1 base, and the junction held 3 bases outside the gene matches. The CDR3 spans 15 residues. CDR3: CASSDGTVSNQPQHF. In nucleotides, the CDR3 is TGTGCCAGCAGTGATGGGACAGTCAGCAATCAGCCCCAGCATTTT.

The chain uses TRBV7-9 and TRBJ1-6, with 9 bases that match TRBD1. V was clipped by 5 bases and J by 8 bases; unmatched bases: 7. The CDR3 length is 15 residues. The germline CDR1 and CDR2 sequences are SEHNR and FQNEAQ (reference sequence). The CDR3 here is CASSRLGQGDSPLHF. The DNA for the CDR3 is TGTGCCAGCAGCCGACTGGGACAGGGTGATTCACCCCTCCACTTT.

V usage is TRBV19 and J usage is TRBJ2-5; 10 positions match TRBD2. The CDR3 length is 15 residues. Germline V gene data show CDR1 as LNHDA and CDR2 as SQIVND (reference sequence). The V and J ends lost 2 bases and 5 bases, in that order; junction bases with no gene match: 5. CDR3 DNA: TGTGCCAGTAGTATATCCCTAGCGGGAGACGAGACCCAGTACTTC. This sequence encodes CASSISLAGDETQYF.

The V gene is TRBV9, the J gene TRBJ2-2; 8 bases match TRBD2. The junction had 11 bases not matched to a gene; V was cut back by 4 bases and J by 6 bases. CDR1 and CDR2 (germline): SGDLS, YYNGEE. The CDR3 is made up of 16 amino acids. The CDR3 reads CASSLNKREMAGELFF. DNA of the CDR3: TGTGCCAGCAGCTTAAATAAGCGGGAGATGGCCGGGGAGCTGTTTTTT.

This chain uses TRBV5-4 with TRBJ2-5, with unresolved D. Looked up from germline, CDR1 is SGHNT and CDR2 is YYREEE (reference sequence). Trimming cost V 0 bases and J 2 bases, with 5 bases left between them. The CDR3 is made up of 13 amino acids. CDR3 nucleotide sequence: TGTGCCAGCAGCTTGGTTGGGCAAGAGACCCAGTACTTC. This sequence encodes CASSLVGQETQYF.

The CDR3 spells CASSLPGDTEAFF. The CDR3, as DNA: TGTGCCAGCAGTTTACCGGGGGACACTGAAGCTTTCTTT. The genes are TRBV28 and TRBJ1-1, with D perhaps TRBD1 (5 bases). Trimming removed 2 bases from V and 3 bases from J, with 7 bases in between. This CDR3 is built from 13 residues. Germline CDR1 MDHEN, CDR2 SYDVKM. Combining the CDR3 with reference TRBV28 and TRBJ1-1 gives the whole variable domain DVKVTQSSRYLVKRTGEKVFLECVQDMDHENMFWYRQDPGLGLRLIYFSYDVKMKEKGDIPEGYSVSREKKERFSLILESASTNQTSMYLCASSLPGDTEAFFGQGTRLTVV.

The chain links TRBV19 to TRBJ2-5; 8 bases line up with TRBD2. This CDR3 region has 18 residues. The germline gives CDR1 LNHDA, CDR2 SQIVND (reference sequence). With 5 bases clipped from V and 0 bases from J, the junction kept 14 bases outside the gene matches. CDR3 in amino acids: CASSPRGGKRGYQETQYF. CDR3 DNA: TGTGCCAGTAGTCCCCGCGGGGGGAAACGGGGGTACCAAGAGACCCAGTACTTC. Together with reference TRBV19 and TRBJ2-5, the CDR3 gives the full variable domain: DGGITQSPKYLFRKEGQNVTLSCEQNLNHDAMYWYRQDPGQGLRLIYYSQIVNDFQKGDIAEGYSVSREKKESFPLTVTSAQKNPTAFYLCASSPRGGKRGYQETQYFGPGTRLLVL.

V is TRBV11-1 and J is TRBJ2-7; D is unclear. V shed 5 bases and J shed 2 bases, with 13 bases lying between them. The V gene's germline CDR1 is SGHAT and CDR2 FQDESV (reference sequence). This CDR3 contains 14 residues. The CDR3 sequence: CASSQSRSTYEQYF. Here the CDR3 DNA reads TGTGCCAGCAGCCAATCCAGGTCTACCTACGAGCAGTACTTC.

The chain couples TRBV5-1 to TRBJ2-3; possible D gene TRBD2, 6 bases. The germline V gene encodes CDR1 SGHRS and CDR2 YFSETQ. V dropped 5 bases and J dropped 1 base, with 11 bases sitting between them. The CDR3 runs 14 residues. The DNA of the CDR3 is TGCGCCAGCAGTAGCGCGGGGCGCACAGATACGCAGTATTTT. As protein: CASSSAGRTDTQYF. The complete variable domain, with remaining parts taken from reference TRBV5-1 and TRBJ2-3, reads KAGVTQTPRYLIKTRGQQVTLSCSPISGHRSVSWYQQTPGQGLQFLFEYFSETQRNKGNFPGRFSGRQFSNSRSEMNVSTLELGDSALYLCASSSAGRTDTQYFGPGTRLTVL.

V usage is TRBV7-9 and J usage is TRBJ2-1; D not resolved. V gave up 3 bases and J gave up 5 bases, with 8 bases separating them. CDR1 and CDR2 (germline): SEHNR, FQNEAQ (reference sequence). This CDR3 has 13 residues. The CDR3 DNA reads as TGTGCCAGCAGCTTGGAAGATGACAATGAGCAGTTCTTC. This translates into CASSLEDDNEQFF.